This entry is about one T cell receptor beta chain. Its cognate antigen is unknown. The sample belongs to a study of cytomegalovirus exposure and HLA in healthy donors. About the research overall: An early release of data contained 70 million to 95 million unique TCRs, which came from HLA-typed donors. Study-wide findings and caveats: In a later analysis, a missense DCLRE1C variant was linked to TCR beta V- and J-gene trimming. A later examination showed that TCR association rates differed by HLA locus, with DRB1 most and HLA-C fewest.

The PCR had 60 Vbeta and 13 Jbeta primers. Data came from immunoSEQ multiplex PCR; TCRdb stores just in-frame clones and leaves some out. Seen here are 100,000 to 150,000 clones, about 81% observed once, and the top ten hold approximately 1%. CDR1 SQVTM and CDR2 ANQGSEA come from the germline V gene. The CDR3 consists of 15 residues. V was trimmed by 4 bases and J by 2 bases, leaving 16 bases between them. The V and J genes are TRBV29-1 and TRBJ2-3; a weak D match, TRBD2 (6 bases). The clonotype was recovered from a woman aged 25 to 39 in good health and CMV-seronegative. The specimen was PBMCs. The chain's CDR3 is CSVGDRGFLTDTQYF. The CDR3 DNA reads as TGCAGCGTTGGAGACCGGGGGTTCCTCACAGATACGCAGTATTTT.